This T cell receptor beta chain was retrieved from a study of cytomegalovirus exposure and HLA in healthy donors. Study as a whole: It was reported in a later analysis that the same platform had been used for the roughly 110 validation repertoires as for the 550 to 700 first-cohort repertoires.

Worth noting for this clone: Its specificity is unknown.

This CDR3 region has 15 residues. Trimming took 0 bases from V and 0 from J, leaving 9 bases between them. Repertoires were generated with immunoSEQ multiplex PCR, while TCRdb's copy carries only in-frame clones and drops some. The sample lists about 150,000 clones; 86% were seen once. Study findings and constraints: Reports described diagnosis of cytomegalovirus status by the classifier as highly specific and sensitive. Cytomegalovirus-associated status was assigned to more than 150 TCR beta chains. A later analysis found first-cohort TCR clusters tended to co-occur in the 120 validation repertoires.

The rearrangement joins TRBV23-1 to TRBJ2-7; D is unresolved. TRBV23-1 is an ORF for which the function is uncertain. The specimen was PBMCs. The origin of this receptor is a man between 18 and 35 years old in good health and CMV-seropositive. Written as DNA, the CDR3 is TGCGCCAGCAGTCAATCTACTCCCTCCTCCTACGAGCAGTACTTC. This codes for CASSQSTPSSYEQYF.